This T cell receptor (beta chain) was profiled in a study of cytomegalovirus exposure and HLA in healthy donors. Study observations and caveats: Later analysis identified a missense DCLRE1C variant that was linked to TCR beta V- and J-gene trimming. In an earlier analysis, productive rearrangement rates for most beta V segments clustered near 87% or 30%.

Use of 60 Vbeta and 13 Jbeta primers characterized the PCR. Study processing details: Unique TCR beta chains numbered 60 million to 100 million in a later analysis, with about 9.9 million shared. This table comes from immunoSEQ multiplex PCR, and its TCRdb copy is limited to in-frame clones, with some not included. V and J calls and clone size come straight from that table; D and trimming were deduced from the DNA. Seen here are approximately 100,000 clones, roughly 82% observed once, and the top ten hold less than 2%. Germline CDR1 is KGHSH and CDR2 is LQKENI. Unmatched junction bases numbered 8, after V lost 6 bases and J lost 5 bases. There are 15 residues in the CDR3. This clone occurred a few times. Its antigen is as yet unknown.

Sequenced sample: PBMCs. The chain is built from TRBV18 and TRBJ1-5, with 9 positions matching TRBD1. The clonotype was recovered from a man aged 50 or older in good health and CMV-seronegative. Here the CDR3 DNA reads TGTGCCAGCTCTATGGACAGGGGCTATGATCAGCCCCAGCATTTT. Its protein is CASSMDRGYDQPQHF.